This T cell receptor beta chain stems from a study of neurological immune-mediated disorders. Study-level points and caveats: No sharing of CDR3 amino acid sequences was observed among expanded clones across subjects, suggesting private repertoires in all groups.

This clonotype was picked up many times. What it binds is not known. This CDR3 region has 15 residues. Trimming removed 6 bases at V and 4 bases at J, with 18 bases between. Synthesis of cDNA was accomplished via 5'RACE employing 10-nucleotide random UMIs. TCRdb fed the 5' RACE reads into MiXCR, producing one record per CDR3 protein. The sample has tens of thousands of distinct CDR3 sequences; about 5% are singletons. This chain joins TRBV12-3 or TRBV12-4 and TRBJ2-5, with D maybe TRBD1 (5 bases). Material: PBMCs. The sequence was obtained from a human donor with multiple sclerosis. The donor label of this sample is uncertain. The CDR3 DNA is TGTGCCAGCAGCCCCACCAGCTGGGGCGGAGAGACCCAGTACTTC. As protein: CASSPTSWGGETQYF.